The rows below give T cell receptor beta chains drawn from one sample of a study of CD8 T cells in Susac syndrome. TCRdb re-called the immunoSEQ multiplex PCR reads with MiXCR, one entry per CDR3 protein. In the table there are a few hundred thousand distinct CDR3 sequences, 95% of which are singletons. The sequenced sample consisted of CD4+ T cells from PBMCs. Receptor source: a human donor with multiple sclerosis. Each CDR3 is given with its conserved first and last residue. A D gene is named only where the DNA matches it firmly. Clone size is stated in some rows and not others, as once, few, many or a class when expanded.

>TRBV3-1|TRBJ2-3|-|few
CASSYRTAFGADTQYF
TGTGCCAGCAGCTACCGGACAGCATTTGGGGCAGATACGCAGTATTTT
>TRBV29-1|TRBJ2-1|TRBD2|-
CSVVRRETYNEQFF
TGCAGCGTTGTTAGGCGGGAGACCTACAATGAGCAGTTCTTC
>TRBV28|TRBJ2-1|TRBD2|-
CASSLTASGRGSYNEQFF
TGTGCCAGCAGTTTGACGGCTAGCGGGAGGGGTTCCTACAATGAGCAGTTCTTC
>TRBV6-5|TRBJ2-1|-|-
CASSYEQGGYNEQFF
TGTGCCAGCAGTTACGAACAGGGGGGGTACAATGAGCAGTTCTTC
>TRBV19|TRBJ1-5|-|-
CAPSKGRSNQPQHF
TGTGCCCCCAGCAAGGGGCGGTCGAATCAGCCCCAGCATTTT
>TRBV7-9|TRBJ1-2|-|-
CASSLGGFDYGYTF
TGTGCCAGCAGCTTAGGAGGGTTTGACTATGGCTACACCTTC
>TRBV28|TRBJ2-5|-|once
CASSPQGRQETQYF
TGTGCCAGCAGTCCCCAGGGAAGACAAGAGACCCAGTACTTC
>TRBV27|TRBJ2-7|-|-
CASSPDGGLPSYEQYF
TGTGCCAGCAGTCCCGACGGAGGGCTACCCTCCTACGAGCAGTACTTC
>TRBV20-1|TRBJ2-7|-|-
CSARGEYEQYF
TGCAGTGCTAGGGGAGAATACGAGCAGTACTTC
>TRBV5-1|TRBJ2-7|-|-
CASSWGDTTSSYEQYF
TGCGCCAGCAGCTGGGGGGACACTACATCGTCCTACGAGCAGTACTTC
>TRBV20-1|TRBJ1-1|-|-
CSSRKAGKSHTEAFF
TGCAGTTCTAGAAAGGCAGGGAAGAGCCACACTGAAGCTTTCTTT
>TRBV6-6|TRBJ2-1|TRBD1|-
CASSSGGQGASEQFF
TGTGCCAGCAGTTCAGGAGGACAGGGGGCGAGTGAGCAGTTCTTC
>TRBV12-3/TRBV12-4|TRBJ2-2|TRBD1|-
CASSTNRGYTGELFF
TGTGCCAGCAGTACGAACAGGGGGTACACCGGGGAGCTGTTTTTT
>TRBV28|TRBJ2-7|TRBD1|-
CASTDGTGVSEQYF
TGTGCCAGCACCGACGGGACAGGGGTCTCCGAGCAGTACTTC
>TRBV14|TRBJ1-1|-|-
CASSRYYRVEGTEAFF
TGTGCCAGCAGCCGGTACTACAGGGTCGAGGGGACTGAAGCTTTCTTT
>TRBV18|TRBJ2-3|-|-
CASSLITDTQYF
TGTGCCAGCTCACTCATCACAGATACGCAGTATTTT
>TRBV11-2|TRBJ2-1|TRBD2|-
CASTVLLGLAGGIPYNEQFF
TGTGCCAGCACCGTTCTCCTGGGGCTAGCGGGAGGGATCCCCTACAATGAGCAGTTCTTC
>TRBV20-1|TRBJ2-7|TRBD2|-
CSARARLAGTYEQYF
TGCAGTGCTAGAGCGAGACTAGCGGGGACCTACGAGCAGTACTTC
>TRBV30|TRBJ2-1|-|-
CAWKDEDEQFF
TGTGCCTGGAAGGATGAAGATGAGCAGTTCTTC
>TRBV18|TRBJ1-2|-|-
CASSPRGDHGYTF
TGTGCCAGCTCACCACGGGGAGATCATGGCTACACCTTC
>TRBV7-9|TRBJ1-2|-|-
CASSLAHPNYGYTF
TGTGCCAGCAGCTTAGCGCACCCTAACTATGGCTACACCTTC
>TRBV3-1|TRBJ2-7|-|-
CASSQGLQVPYEQYF
TGTGCCAGCAGCCAAGGTTTACAGGTCCCTTACGAGCAGTACTTC
>TRBV6-1|TRBJ1-4|-|-
CASSERQLRGKLFF
TGTGCCAGCAGTGAACGTCAACTGAGAGGAAAACTGTTTTTT
>TRBV24-1|TRBJ2-1|-|-
CATSDRGSLSNEQFF
TGTGCCACCAGTGATAGGGGGTCTTTGTCCAATGAGCAGTTCTTC
>TRBV2|TRBJ2-1|TRBD1|once
CASSRTGAANEQFF
TGTGCCAGCAGTAGGACAGGTGCCGCGAATGAGCAGTTCTTC
>TRBV20-1|TRBJ2-1|-|-
CSARRREGHLNEQFF
TGCAGTGCTCGAAGGCGGGAAGGACACCTCAATGAGCAGTTCTTC
>TRBV29-1|TRBJ2-1|TRBD2|-
CSVPAGRPLYNEQFF
TGCAGCGTTCCAGCGGGGCGCCCGCTCTACAATGAGCAGTTCTTC
>TRBV2|TRBJ2-5|-|-
CASSETVYQETQYF
TGTGCCAGCAGTGAGACAGTGTACCAAGAGACCCAGTACTTC
>TRBV25-1|TRBJ1-2|TRBD1|-
CASSQAGTGYGYTF
TGTGCCAGCAGTCAAGCCGGGACAGGATATGGCTACACCTTC
>TRBV6-5|TRBJ1-2|TRBD1|-
CATTPLTGFGYTF
TGTGCCACCACCCCATTGACAGGGTTTGGCTACACCTTC
>TRBV6-5|TRBJ2-7|TRBD2|-
CASSQPLGGKQYF
TGTGCCAGCAGTCAGCCCCTGGGGGGGAAGCAGTACTTC
>TRBV29-1|TRBJ2-7|-|once
CSVNNNYEQYF
TGCAGCGTGAATAACAACTACGAGCAGTACTTC
>TRBV3-1|TRBJ2-3|-|-
CASSQDERPGVTQYF
TGTGCCAGCAGCCAAGACGAGCGTCCGGGGGTTACGCAGTATTTT
>TRBV29-1|TRBJ2-1|-|-
CSGGPTYNEQFF
TGCAGCGGTGGACCCACCTACAATGAGCAGTTCTTC
>TRBV29-1|TRBJ2-1|-|-
CSNRIGSDEQFF
TGCAGTAATAGGATCGGGAGCGATGAGCAGTTCTTC
>TRBV29-1|TRBJ1-2|TRBD1|few
CSVWEQGVGYTF
TGCAGCGTTTGGGAACAGGGGGTGGGCTACACCTTC
>TRBV2|TRBJ2-5|-|-
CASSDTRGRETQYF
TGTGCCAGCAGTGACACCAGGGGTCGGGAGACCCAGTACTTC
>TRBV29-1|TRBJ2-1|TRBD2|-
CSAITSGRDQFF
TGCAGCGCTATAACTAGCGGGAGGGACCAGTTCTTC
>TRBV20-1|TRBJ2-3|TRBD2|-
CSASLAGDDTQYF
TGCAGTGCTAGTCTAGCGGGGGACGATACGCAGTATTTT